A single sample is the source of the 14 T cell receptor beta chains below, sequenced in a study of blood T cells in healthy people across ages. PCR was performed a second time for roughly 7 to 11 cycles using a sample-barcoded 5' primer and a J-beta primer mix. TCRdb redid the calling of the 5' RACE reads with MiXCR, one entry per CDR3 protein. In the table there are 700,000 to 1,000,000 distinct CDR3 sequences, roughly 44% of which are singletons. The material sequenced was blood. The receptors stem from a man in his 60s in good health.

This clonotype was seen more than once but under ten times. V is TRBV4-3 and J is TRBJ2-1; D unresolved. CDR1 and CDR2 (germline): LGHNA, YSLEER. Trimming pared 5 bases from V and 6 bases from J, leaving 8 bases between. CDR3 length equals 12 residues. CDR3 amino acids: CASSGVTNEQFF. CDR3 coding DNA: TGCGCCAGCAGCGGGGTGACCAATGAGCAGTTCTTC.

The CDR3 spells CASSQRITTGEVRAFF. CDR3 in DNA: TGCGCCAGCAGCCAAAGGATAACAACAGGGGAAGTGAGAGCTTTCTTT. The chain has TRBV4-1 and TRBJ1-1; 7 nucleotides agree with TRBD1. CDR1 is MGHRA, CDR2 YSYEKL, per germline. CDR3 length equals 16 residues. Trimming took 2 bases from V and 10 from J; bases not matched to a gene: 16.

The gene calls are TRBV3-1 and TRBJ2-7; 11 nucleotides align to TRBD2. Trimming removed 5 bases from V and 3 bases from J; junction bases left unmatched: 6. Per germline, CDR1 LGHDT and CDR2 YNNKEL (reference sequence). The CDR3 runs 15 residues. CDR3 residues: CASSKTSGGYYEQYF. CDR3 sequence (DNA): TGTGCCAGCAGCAAAACTAGCGGGGGTTACTACGAGCAGTACTTC.

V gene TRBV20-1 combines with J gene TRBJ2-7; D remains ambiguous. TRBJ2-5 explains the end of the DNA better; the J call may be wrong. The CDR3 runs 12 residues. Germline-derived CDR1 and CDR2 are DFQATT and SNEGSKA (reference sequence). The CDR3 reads CSARVAGETQYF. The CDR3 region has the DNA TGCAGTGCTAGAGTGGCCGGGGAGACCCAGTACTTC.

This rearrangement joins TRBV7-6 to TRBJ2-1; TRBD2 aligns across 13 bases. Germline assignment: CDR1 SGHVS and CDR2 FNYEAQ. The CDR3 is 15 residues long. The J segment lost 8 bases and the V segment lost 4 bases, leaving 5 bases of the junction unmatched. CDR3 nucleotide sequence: TGTGCCAGCAGCTGCACTAGCGGGGGGGCCTATGAGCAGTTCTTC. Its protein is CASSCTSGGAYEQFF.

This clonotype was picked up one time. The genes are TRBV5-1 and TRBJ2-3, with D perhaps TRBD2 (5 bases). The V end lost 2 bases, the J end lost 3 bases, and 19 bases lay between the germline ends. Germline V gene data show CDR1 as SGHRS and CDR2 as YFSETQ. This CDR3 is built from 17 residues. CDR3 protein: CASSFRRESSVTDTQYF. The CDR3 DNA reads TGCGCCAGCAGCTTTCGTCGGGAAAGTAGTGTGACAGATACGCAGTATTTT. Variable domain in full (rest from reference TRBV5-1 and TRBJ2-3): KAGVTQTPRYLIKTRGQQVTLSCSPISGHRSVSWYQQTPGQGLQFLFEYFSETQRNKGNFPGRFSGRQFSNSRSEMNVSTLELGDSALYLCASSFRRESSVTDTQYFGPGTRLTVL.

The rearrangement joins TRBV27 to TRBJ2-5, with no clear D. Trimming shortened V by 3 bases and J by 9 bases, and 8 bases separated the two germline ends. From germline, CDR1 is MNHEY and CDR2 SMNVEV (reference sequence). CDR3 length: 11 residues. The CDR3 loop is CASSFGLAQYF. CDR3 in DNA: TGTGCCAGCAGTTTTGGGTTGGCCCAGTACTTC.

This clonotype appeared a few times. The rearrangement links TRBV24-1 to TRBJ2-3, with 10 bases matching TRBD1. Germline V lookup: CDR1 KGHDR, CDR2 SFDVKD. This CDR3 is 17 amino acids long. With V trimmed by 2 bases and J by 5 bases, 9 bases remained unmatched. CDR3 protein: CATSDYQPGQGKDTQYF. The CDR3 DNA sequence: TGTGCCACCAGTGATTATCAACCGGGACAGGGGAAAGATACGCAGTATTTT.

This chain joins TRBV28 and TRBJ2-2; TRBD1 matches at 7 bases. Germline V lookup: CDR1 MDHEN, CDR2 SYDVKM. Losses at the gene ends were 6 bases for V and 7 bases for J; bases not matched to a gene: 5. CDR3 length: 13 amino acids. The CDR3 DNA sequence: TGTGCCAGCAGAAGGGGGCTTAACGGGGAGCTGTTTTTT. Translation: CASRRGLNGELFF.

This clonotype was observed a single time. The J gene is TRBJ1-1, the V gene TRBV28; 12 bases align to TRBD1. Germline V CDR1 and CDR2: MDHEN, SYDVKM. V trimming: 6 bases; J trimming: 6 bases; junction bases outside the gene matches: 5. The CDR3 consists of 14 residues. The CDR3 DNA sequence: TGTGCCAGCAGAGCGGGACAGGGGGCGTCTGAAGCTTTCTTT. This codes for CASRAGQGASEAFF.

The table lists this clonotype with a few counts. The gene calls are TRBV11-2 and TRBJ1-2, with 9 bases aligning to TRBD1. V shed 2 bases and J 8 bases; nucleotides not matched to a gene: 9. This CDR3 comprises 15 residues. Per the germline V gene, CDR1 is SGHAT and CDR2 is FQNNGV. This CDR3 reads CASSLTGTGSRGYTF. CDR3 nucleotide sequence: TGTGCCAGCAGCTTAACCGGGACAGGGTCGCGCGGCTACACCTTC.

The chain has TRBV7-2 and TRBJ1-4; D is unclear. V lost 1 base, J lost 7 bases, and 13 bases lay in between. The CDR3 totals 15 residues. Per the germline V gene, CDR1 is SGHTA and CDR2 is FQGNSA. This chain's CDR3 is CASSLVDGRSEKLFF. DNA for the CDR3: TGTGCCAGCAGCTTAGTTGACGGGAGAAGTGAAAAACTGTTTTTT.

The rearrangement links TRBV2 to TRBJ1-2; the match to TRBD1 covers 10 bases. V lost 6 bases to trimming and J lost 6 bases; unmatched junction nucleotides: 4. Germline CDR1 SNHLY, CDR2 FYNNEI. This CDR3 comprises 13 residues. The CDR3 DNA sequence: TGTGCCAGCAGGACCGGGACAGGGGATGGCTACACCTTC. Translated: CASRTGTGDGYTF.

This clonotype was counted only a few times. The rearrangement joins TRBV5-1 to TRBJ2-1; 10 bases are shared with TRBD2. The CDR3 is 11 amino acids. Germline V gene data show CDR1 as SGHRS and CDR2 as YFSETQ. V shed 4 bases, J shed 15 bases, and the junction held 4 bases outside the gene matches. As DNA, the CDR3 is TGCGCCAGCAGCCGGGGGACTAGCGTGTTCTTC. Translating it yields CASSRGTSVFF.